A selection of T cell receptor beta chains follows, all from one sample in a study of blood T cell repertoires in COVID-19. Generated by immunoSEQ multiplex PCR, the TCRdb table keeps only in-frame clones and is missing some. The table includes about 260,000 clones, 80% to 90% detected once. The sample comprised peripheral blood. The receptors were sampled from a woman in her seventies with COVID-19, enrolled during active disease. The CDR3 runs from the conserved cysteine through the conserved F or W. Fields, in order: V gene, D gene, clone size, J gene, CDR3 protein, CDR3 DNA. A D gene is named only where the DNA matches it firmly. Clone size, where shown, is once, few, many, or a class for clones that have expanded.

v_gene: TRBV12-3/TRBV12-4; d_gene: TRBD1; abundance: -; j_gene: TRBJ1-2; CDR3aa: CASRDRAQYGYTF; CDR3nt: TGTGCCAGCAGGGACAGGGCCCAGTATGGCTACACCTTC
v_gene: TRBV24-1; d_gene: -; abundance: -; j_gene: TRBJ1-2; CDR3aa: CATSDYTGYYGYTF; CDR3nt: TGTGCCACCAGTGATTATACAGGGTACTATGGCTACACCTTC
v_gene: TRBV7-3; d_gene: -; abundance: -; j_gene: TRBJ2-5; CDR3aa: CASSPKSGEGTQYF; CDR3nt: TGTGCCAGCAGCCCCAAAAGCGGAGAAGGGACCCAGTACTTC
v_gene: TRBV13; d_gene: TRBD2; abundance: -; j_gene: TRBJ2-7; CDR3aa: CASSLSGLNYEQYF; CDR3nt: TGTGCCAGCAGCCTCTCGGGACTAAATTACGAGCAGTACTTC
v_gene: TRBV7-2; d_gene: TRBD2; abundance: -; j_gene: TRBJ2-5; CDR3aa: CASSLWAGGAETQYF; CDR3nt: TGTGCCAGCAGCTTATGGGCGGGAGGAGCAGAGACCCAGTACTTC
v_gene: TRBV7-2; d_gene: -; abundance: -; j_gene: TRBJ2-5; CDR3aa: CASSLASGEETQYF; CDR3nt: TGTGCCAGCAGCTTAGCGAGTGGAGAAGAGACCCAGTACTTC
v_gene: TRBV5-1; d_gene: TRBD1; abundance: -; j_gene: TRBJ2-7; CDR3aa: CASSLDSDRTFYEQYF; CDR3nt: TGCGCCAGCAGCTTGGATTCGGACAGGACCTTTTACGAGCAGTACTTC
v_gene: TRBV5-5; d_gene: TRBD1; abundance: -; j_gene: TRBJ2-5; CDR3aa: CASSPGAPPGQHIETQYF; CDR3nt: TGTGCCAGCAGCCCCGGGGCGCCACCGGGACAGCACATAGAGACCCAGTACTTC
v_gene: TRBV15; d_gene: -; abundance: -; j_gene: TRBJ2-2; CDR3aa: CATSTPDTGELFF; CDR3nt: TGTGCCACCAGCACCCCAGACACCGGGGAGCTGTTTTTT
v_gene: TRBV7-3; d_gene: TRBD2; abundance: -; j_gene: TRBJ2-1; CDR3aa: CASSSTSGTLNEQFF; CDR3nt: TGTGCCAGCAGCTCGACTAGCGGGACTCTCAATGAGCAGTTCTTC
v_gene: TRBV5-1; d_gene: -; abundance: -; j_gene: TRBJ2-5; CDR3aa: CASSTQGQETQYF; CDR3nt: TGCGCCAGCAGCACGCAGGGTCAAGAGACCCAGTACTTC
v_gene: TRBV9; d_gene: TRBD2; abundance: -; j_gene: TRBJ2-5; CDR3aa: CASSVGGGGETQYF; CDR3nt: TGTGCCAGCAGCGTAGGTGGCGGGGGGGAGACCCAGTACTTC
v_gene: TRBV28; d_gene: -; abundance: -; j_gene: TRBJ1-2; CDR3aa: CASSNTGVRYGYTF; CDR3nt: TGTGCCAGCAGCAATACAGGAGTCCGCTATGGCTACACCTTC
v_gene: TRBV7-6; d_gene: -; abundance: -; j_gene: TRBJ2-2; CDR3aa: CASSSLATGELFF; CDR3nt: TGTGCCAGCAGCTCCTTGGCCACCGGGGAGCTGTTTTTT
v_gene: TRBV9; d_gene: -; abundance: -; j_gene: TRBJ2-5; CDR3aa: CASSVGVLQETQYF; CDR3nt: TGTGCCAGCAGCGTAGGAGTACTCCAAGAGACCCAGTACTTC
v_gene: TRBV30; d_gene: TRBD2; abundance: -; j_gene: TRBJ2-7; CDR3aa: CAWSRGSGSAGYEQYF; CDR3nt: TGTGCCTGGAGTCGAGGTAGCGGGAGCGCCGGCTACGAGCAGTACTTC
v_gene: TRBV19; d_gene: -; abundance: -; j_gene: TRBJ2-7; CDR3aa: CASSVGQSDSPEQYF; CDR3nt: TGTGCCAGTAGTGTCGGACAGTCCGATTCTCCCGAGCAGTACTTC
v_gene: TRBV7-3; d_gene: TRBD2; abundance: -; j_gene: TRBJ2-2; CDR3aa: CASSPTSGIGGELFF; CDR3nt: TGTGCCAGCAGCCCGACTAGCGGGATCGGCGGGGAGCTGTTTTTT
v_gene: TRBV7-2; d_gene: -; abundance: few; j_gene: TRBJ1-6; CDR3aa: CASSFLRGDNSPLHF; CDR3nt: TGTGCCAGCAGCTTCCTCCGGGGGGACAATTCACCCCTCCACTTT
v_gene: TRBV2; d_gene: -; abundance: -; j_gene: TRBJ2-2; CDR3aa: CASSTSRNTGELFF; CDR3nt: TGTGCCAGCAGCACTAGCAGAAACACCGGGGAGCTGTTTTTT
v_gene: TRBV5-4; d_gene: TRBD1; abundance: few; j_gene: TRBJ2-7; CDR3aa: CASSLAGTGFYEQYF; CDR3nt: TGTGCCAGCAGCTTGGCCGGGACAGGGTTCTACGAGCAGTACTTC
v_gene: TRBV4-1; d_gene: -; abundance: once; j_gene: TRBJ2-3; CDR3aa: CASSQEKETRGPQYF; CDR3nt: TGCGCCAGCAGCCAAGAGAAGGAGACTAGGGGTCCGCAGTATTTT
v_gene: TRBV18; d_gene: -; abundance: -; j_gene: TRBJ1-4; CDR3aa: CASSASGDEKLFF; CDR3nt: TGTGCCAGCTCAGCCTCCGGGGATGAAAAACTGTTTTTT
v_gene: TRBV30; d_gene: -; abundance: -; j_gene: TRBJ2-2; CDR3aa: CAWSATGSGELFF; CDR3nt: TGTGCCTGGAGTGCAACAGGTTCCGGGGAGCTGTTTTTT
v_gene: TRBV11-3; d_gene: -; abundance: -; j_gene: TRBJ2-2; CDR3aa: CASSPRPQANTGELFF; CDR3nt: TGTGCCAGCAGCCCCAGACCCCAGGCGAACACCGGGGAGCTGTTTTTT
v_gene: TRBV28; d_gene: TRBD1; abundance: -; j_gene: TRBJ1-4; CDR3aa: CASTLTGGGEKLFF; CDR3nt: TGTGCCAGCACCCTCACAGGGGGCGGTGAAAAACTGTTTTTT
v_gene: TRBV21-1; d_gene: -; abundance: -; j_gene: TRBJ2-5; CDR3aa: CASSKAPSQETQYF; CDR3nt: TGTGCCAGCAGCAAAGCCCCCAGCCAAGAGACCCAGTACTTC
v_gene: TRBV19; d_gene: TRBD1; abundance: -; j_gene: TRBJ1-5; CDR3aa: CASIRSGTGNQPQHF; CDR3nt: TGTGCCAGTATTAGGTCCGGGACAGGAAATCAGCCCCAGCATTTT
v_gene: TRBV9; d_gene: TRBD2; abundance: once; j_gene: TRBJ2-5; CDR3aa: CASTTGLAGVETQYF; CDR3nt: TGTGCCAGCACCACCGGACTAGCGGGAGTGGAGACCCAGTACTTC
v_gene: TRBV7-9; d_gene: TRBD2; abundance: -; j_gene: TRBJ2-1; CDR3aa: CASSLRTRLYNEQFF; CDR3nt: TGTGCCAGCAGCTTAAGGACTAGGCTTTACAATGAGCAGTTCTTC
v_gene: TRBV27; d_gene: TRBD1; abundance: once; j_gene: TRBJ1-4; CDR3aa: CASSRGQATNEKLFF; CDR3nt: TGTGCCAGCAGTAGAGGACAGGCAACTAATGAAAAACTGTTTTTT
v_gene: TRBV3-1/TRBV3-2; d_gene: TRBD1; abundance: -; j_gene: TRBJ1-1; CDR3aa: CASSWTGATEAFF; CDR3nt: TGTGCCAGCAGCTGGACAGGGGCCACTGAAGCTTTCTTT
v_gene: TRBV5-8; d_gene: TRBD1; abundance: -; j_gene: TRBJ1-5; CDR3aa: CASSSGTGENQPQHF; CDR3nt: TGTGCCAGCAGCTCAGGGACAGGGGAGAATCAGCCCCAGCATTTT
v_gene: TRBV4-2; d_gene: -; abundance: -; j_gene: TRBJ2-7; CDR3aa: CASSPSLADYEQYF; CDR3nt: TGTGCCAGCAGCCCCTCACTAGCTGACTACGAGCAGTACTTC
v_gene: TRBV16; d_gene: -; abundance: -; j_gene: TRBJ2-2; CDR3aa: CASSLLAGTNTGELFF; CDR3nt: TGTGCCAGCAGCCTTCTGGCGGGCACTAACACCGGGGAGCTGTTTTTT
v_gene: TRBV5-4; d_gene: TRBD2; abundance: -; j_gene: TRBJ2-3; CDR3aa: CASSLPGLANTQYF; CDR3nt: TGTGCCAGCAGCTTACCGGGACTAGCTAATACGCAGTATTTT
v_gene: TRBV18; d_gene: TRBD2; abundance: -; j_gene: TRBJ2-7; CDR3aa: CASSPIAGVGYEQYF; CDR3nt: TGTGCCAGCTCACCGATAGCGGGAGTGGGATACGAGCAGTACTTC
v_gene: TRBV28; d_gene: TRBD1; abundance: -; j_gene: TRBJ1-1; CDR3aa: CASSAGTGWPTEAFF; CDR3nt: TGTGCCAGCAGTGCCGGGACAGGGTGGCCCACTGAAGCTTTCTTT
v_gene: TRBV9; d_gene: -; abundance: -; j_gene: TRBJ1-4; CDR3aa: CASSGRVLIATNEKLFF; CDR3nt: TGTGCCAGCAGCGGGAGGGTGCTGATTGCAACTAATGAAAAACTGTTTTTT
v_gene: TRBV19; d_gene: -; abundance: -; j_gene: TRBJ1-2; CDR3aa: CASSIGSANYGYTF; CDR3nt: TGTGCCAGTAGTATTGGTAGCGCTAACTATGGCTACACCTTC
v_gene: TRBV11-2; d_gene: TRBD1; abundance: -; j_gene: TRBJ2-5; CDR3aa: CASSPGQGQETQYF; CDR3nt: TGTGCCAGCAGCCCCGGACAGGGACAAGAGACCCAGTACTTC
v_gene: TRBV5-6; d_gene: -; abundance: -; j_gene: TRBJ2-1; CDR3aa: CASSLGPQSSYNEQFF; CDR3nt: TGTGCCAGCAGCTTGGGTCCACAGAGCTCCTACAATGAGCAGTTCTTC